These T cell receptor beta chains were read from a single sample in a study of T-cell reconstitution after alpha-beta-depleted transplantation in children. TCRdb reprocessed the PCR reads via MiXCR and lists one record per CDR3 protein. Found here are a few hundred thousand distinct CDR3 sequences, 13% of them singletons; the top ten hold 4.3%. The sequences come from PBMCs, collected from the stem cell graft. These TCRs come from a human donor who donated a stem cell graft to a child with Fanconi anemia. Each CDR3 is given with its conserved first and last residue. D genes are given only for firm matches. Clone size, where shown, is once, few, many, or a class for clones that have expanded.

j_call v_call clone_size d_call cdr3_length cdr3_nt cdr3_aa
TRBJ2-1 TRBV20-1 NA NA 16 TGCAGTGCTAGCCCCCCGAGTGTAGGGTCCTACAATGAGCAGTTCTTC CSASPPSVGSYNEQFF
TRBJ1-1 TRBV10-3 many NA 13 TGTGCCTCTGACACCGGGGTGAACACTGAAGCTTTCTTT CASDTGVNTEAFF
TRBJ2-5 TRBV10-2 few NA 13 TGCGCCACCAGCCGGGCCCGGGCAGAGACCCAGTACTTC CATSRARAETQYF
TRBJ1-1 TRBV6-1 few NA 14 TGTGCCACCCGATTCAAGGGGGGGTCCACTGAAGCTTTCTTT CATRFKGGSTEAFF
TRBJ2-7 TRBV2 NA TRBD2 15 TGTGCCAGCACAGCCTTGACTAGCGGGGCCTACGAGCAGTACTTC CASTALTSGAYEQYF
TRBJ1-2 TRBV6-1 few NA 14 TGTGCCAGCACCGAGGACGCCGCTAACTATGGCTACACCTTC CASTEDAANYGYTF
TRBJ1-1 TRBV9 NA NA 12 TGTGCTAGCGGGGGAATGAACACTGAAGCTTTCTTT CASGGMNTEAFF
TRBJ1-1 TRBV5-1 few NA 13 TGCGCCAGCAGAATAGAAATCAACACTGAAGCTTTCTTT CASRIEINTEAFF
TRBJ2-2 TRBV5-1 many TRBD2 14 TGCGCCAGCAGCTGGCGGGAGTTTGCCGGGGAGCTGTTTTTT CASSWREFAGELFF
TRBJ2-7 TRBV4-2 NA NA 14 TGTGCCAGCAGCCAAGATGAGGCGGGATACGAGCAGTACTTC CASSQDEAGYEQYF
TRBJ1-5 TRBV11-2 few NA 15 TGTGCCAGCAGCTTAGATACCGGGGACAATCAGCCCCAGCATTTT CASSLDTGDNQPQHF
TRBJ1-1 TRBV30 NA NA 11 TGTGCCTGGCTGCTGAACACTGAAGCTTTCTTT CAWLLNTEAFF
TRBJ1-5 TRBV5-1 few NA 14 TGCGCCAGCAGCCCTCTCGAGGCCCAACAGCCCCAGCATTTT CASSPLEAQQPQHF
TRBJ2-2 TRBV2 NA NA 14 TGTGCCAGCAGGGCCCTAACGAACACCGGGGAGCTGTTTTTT CASRALTNTGELFF
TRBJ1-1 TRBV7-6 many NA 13 TGTGCCAGCAGCTTATATCAGAGCACTGAAGCTTTCTTT CASSLYQSTEAFF
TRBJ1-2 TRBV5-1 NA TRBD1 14 TGCGCCAGCAGCCTGTTGGGACAGGCCTATGGCTACACCTTC CASSLLGQAYGYTF
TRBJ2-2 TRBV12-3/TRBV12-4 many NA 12 TGTGCCAGCAGTTTCGGGACCGGGGAGCTGTTTTTT CASSFGTGELFF
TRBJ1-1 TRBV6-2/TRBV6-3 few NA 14 TGTGCCAGCAGCCAAGCCCCAATCTACACTGAAGCTTTCTTT CASSQAPIYTEAFF
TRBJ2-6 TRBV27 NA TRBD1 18 TGTGCCAGCAGTTTCAACCGGGACAGGAGCTCTGGGGCCAACGTCCTGACTTTC CASSFNRDRSSGANVLTF
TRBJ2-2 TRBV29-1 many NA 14 TGCAGCGTTAATTCGGGGACGAACACCGGGGAGCTGTTTTTT CSVNSGTNTGELFF
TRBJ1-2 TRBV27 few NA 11 TGTGCCAGCAGATATAGGACAGAGTACACCTTC CASRYRTEYTF
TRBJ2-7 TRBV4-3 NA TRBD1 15 TGCGCCAGCAGCCAAGGGACAGGGGCGTCCTACGAGCAGTACTTC CASSQGTGASYEQYF